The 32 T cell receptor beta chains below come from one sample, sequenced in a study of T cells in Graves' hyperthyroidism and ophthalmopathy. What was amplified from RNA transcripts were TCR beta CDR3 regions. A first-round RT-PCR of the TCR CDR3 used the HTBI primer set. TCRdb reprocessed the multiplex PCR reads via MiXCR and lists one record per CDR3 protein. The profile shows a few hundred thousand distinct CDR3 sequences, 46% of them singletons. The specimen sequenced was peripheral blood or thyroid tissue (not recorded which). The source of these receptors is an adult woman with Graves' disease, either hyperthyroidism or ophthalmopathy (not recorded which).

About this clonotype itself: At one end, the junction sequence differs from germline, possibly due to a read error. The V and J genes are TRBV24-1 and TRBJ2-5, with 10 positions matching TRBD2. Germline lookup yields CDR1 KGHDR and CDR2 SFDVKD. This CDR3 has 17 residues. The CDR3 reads CASSQTGTSVRGETQYF. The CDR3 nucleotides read TGTGCCAGCAGTCAAACCGGGACTAGCGTTCGGGGAGAGACCCAGTACTTC.

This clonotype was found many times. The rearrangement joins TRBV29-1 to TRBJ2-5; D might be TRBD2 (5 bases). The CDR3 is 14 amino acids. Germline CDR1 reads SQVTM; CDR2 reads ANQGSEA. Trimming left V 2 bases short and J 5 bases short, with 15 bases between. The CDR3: CSVELGSREETQYF. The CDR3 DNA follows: TGCAGCGTTGAATTAGGCTCTAGGGAGGAGACCCAGTACTTC.

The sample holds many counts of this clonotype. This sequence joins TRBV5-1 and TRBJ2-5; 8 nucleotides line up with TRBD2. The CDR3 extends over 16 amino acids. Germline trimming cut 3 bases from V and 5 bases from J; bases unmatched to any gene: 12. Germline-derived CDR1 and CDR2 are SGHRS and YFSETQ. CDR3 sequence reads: CASSSPAGAGRETQYF. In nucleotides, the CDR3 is TGCGCCAGCAGCTCCCCAGCGGGAGCCGGGAGGGAGACCCAGTACTTC.

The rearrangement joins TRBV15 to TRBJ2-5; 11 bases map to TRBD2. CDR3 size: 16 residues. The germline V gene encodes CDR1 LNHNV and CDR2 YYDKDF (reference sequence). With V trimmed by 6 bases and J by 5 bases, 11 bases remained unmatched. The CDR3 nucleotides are TGTGCCACCAGAGTAGCTAGCGGGAGGTCTTCGGAGACCCAGTACTTC. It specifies CATRVASGRSSETQYF.

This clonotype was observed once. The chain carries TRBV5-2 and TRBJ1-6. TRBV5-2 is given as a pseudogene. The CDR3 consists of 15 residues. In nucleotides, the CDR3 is TGTGCCAGCAAGTTCGGGCAGCTCAATAATTCACCCCTCCACTTT. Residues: CASKFGQLNNSPLHF.

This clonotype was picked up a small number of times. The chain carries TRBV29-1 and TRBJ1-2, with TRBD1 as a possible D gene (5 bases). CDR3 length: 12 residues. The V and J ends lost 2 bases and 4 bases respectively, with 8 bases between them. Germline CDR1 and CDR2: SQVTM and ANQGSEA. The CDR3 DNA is TGCAGCGTTGAATGGGGCAGCTATGGCTACACCTTC. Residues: CSVEWGSYGYTF.

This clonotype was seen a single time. CDR3 sequence reads: CASSGPGQGFTF. The DNA for the CDR3 is TGTGCCAGCAGTGGACCGGGACAGGGGTTCACCTTC. The chain employs TRBV9 and TRBJ1-2, with 10 bases that match TRBD1. Germline CDR1 reads SGDLS; CDR2 reads YYNGEE. The J segment lost 13 bases and the V segment lost 5 bases, leaving 8 bases of the junction unmatched. The CDR3 has 12 residues.

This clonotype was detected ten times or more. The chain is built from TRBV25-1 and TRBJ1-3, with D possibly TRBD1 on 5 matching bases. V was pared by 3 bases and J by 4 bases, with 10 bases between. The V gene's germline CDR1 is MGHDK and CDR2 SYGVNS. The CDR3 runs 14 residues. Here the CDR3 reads CASSERGTGNTIYF. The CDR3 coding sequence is TGTGCCAGCAGTGAGAGGGGTACCGGAAACACCATATATTTT.

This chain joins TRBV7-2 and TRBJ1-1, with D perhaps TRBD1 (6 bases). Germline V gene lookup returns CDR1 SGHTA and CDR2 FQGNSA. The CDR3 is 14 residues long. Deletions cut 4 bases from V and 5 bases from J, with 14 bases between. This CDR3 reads CASSSQSRGTEAFF. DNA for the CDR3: TGTGCCAGCAGCTCCCAGAGCAGGGGAACTGAAGCTTTCTTT.

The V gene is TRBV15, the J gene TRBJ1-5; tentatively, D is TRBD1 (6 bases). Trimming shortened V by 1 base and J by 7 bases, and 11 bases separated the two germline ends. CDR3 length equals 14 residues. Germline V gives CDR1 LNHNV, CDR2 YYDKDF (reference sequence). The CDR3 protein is CATSRGGQDQPQHF. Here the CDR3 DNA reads TGTGCCACCAGCAGAGGGGGGCAGGACCAGCCCCAGCATTTT.

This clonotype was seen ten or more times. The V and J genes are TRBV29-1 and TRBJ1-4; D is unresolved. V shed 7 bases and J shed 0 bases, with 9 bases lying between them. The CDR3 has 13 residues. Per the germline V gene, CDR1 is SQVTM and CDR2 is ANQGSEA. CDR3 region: CSAKVATNEKLFF. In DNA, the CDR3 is TGCAGCGCCAAGGTTGCAACTAATGAAAAACTGTTTTTT. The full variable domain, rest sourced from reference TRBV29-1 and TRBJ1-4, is SAVISQKPSRDICQRGTSLTIQCQVDSQVTMMFWYRQQPGQSLTLIATANQGSEATYESGFVIDKFPISRPNLTFSTLTVSNMSPEDSSIYLCSAKVATNEKLFFGSGTQLSVL.

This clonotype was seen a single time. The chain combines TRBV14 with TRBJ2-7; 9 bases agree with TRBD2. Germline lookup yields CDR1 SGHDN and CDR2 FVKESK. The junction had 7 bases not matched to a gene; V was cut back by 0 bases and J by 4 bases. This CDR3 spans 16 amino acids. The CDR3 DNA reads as TGTGCCAGCAGCCAAGAGGGGACGCTAGCGGGGTACGAGCAGTACTTC. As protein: CASSQEGTLAGYEQYF.

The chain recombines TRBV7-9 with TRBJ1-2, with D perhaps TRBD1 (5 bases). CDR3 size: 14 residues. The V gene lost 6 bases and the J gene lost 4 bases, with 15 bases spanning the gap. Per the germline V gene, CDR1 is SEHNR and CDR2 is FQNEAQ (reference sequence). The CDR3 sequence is CASSGDGRGYGYTF. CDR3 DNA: TGTGCCAGCAGTGGAGACGGGAGGGGCTATGGCTACACCTTC. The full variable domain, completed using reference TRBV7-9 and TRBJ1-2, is DTGVSQNPRHKITKRGQNVTFRCDPISEHNRLYWYRQTLGQGPEFLTYFQNEAQLEKSRLLSDRFSAERPKGSFSTLEIQRTEQGDSAMYLCASSGDGRGYGYTFGSGTRLTVV.

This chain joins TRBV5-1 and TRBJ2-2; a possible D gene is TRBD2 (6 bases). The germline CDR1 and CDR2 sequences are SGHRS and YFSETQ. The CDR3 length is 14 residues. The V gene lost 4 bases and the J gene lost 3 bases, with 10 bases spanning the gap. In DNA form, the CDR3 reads TGCGCCAGCAGCCGGCTAGCGTACACCGGGGAGCTGTTTTTT. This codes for CASSRLAYTGELFF.

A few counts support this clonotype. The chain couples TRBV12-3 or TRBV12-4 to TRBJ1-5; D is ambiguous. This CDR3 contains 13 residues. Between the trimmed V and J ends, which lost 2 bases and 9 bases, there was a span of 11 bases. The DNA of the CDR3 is TGTGCCAGCAGTTTATCCCAGCCTCGGCCCCAGCATTTT. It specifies CASSLSQPRPQHF.

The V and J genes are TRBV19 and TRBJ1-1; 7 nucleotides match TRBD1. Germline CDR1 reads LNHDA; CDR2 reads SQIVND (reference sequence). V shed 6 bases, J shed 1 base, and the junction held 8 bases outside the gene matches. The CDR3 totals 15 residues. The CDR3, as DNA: TGTGCCAGTAGCCCCCTGGACAGGACGAACACTGAAGCTTTCTTT. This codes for CASSPLDRTNTEAFF.

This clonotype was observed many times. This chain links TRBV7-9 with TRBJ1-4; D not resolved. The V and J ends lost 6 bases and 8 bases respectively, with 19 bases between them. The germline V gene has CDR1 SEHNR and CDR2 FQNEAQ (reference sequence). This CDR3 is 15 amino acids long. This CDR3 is CASSPEGLSREKLFF. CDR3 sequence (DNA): TGTGCCAGCAGTCCAGAAGGGTTATCGAGGGAAAAACTGTTTTTT. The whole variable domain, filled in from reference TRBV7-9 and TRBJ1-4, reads DTGVSQNPRHKITKRGQNVTFRCDPISEHNRLYWYRQTLGQGPEFLTYFQNEAQLEKSRLLSDRFSAERPKGSFSTLEIQRTEQGDSAMYLCASSPEGLSREKLFFGSGTQLSVL.

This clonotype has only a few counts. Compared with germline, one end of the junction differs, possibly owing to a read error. Here the CDR3 DNA reads TGTGCCAGCAGCTCGGTTGGGCAGAGTTCCTTT. It codes for CASSSVGQSSF. The chain couples TRBV11-2 to TRBJ1-3, with D hard to call. The CDR3 spans 11 residues. Germline values: CDR1 SGHAT, CDR2 FQNNGV.

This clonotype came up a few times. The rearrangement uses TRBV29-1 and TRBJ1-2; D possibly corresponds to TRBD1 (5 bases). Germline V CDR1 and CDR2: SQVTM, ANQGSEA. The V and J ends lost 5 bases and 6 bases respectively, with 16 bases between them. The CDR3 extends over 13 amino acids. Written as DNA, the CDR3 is TGCAGCGTTAGGCAGGACGGGGACGATGGCTACACCTTC. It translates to CSVRQDGDDGYTF. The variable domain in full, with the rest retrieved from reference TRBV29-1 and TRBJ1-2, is SAVISQKPSRDICQRGTSLTIQCQVDSQVTMMFWYRQQPGQSLTLIATANQGSEATYESGFVIDKFPISRPNLTFSTLTVSNMSPEDSSIYLCSVRQDGDDGYTFGSGTRLTVV.

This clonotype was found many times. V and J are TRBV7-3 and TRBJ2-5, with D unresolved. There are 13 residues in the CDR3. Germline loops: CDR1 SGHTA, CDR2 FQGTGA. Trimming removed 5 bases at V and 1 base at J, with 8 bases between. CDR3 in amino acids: CASSPSVQETQYF. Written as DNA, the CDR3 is TGTGCCAGCAGCCCCTCGGTCCAAGAGACCCAGTACTTC.

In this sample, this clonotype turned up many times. CDR3 sequence reads: CASSLTGQVGYTF. CDR3 nucleotide sequence: TGTGCCAGCAGCTTAACGGGACAGGTCGGCTACACCTTC. The rearrangement uses TRBV7-3 and TRBJ1-2; 8 nucleotides match TRBD1. The junction had 2 bases not matched to a gene; V was cut back by 0 bases and J by 8 bases. This CDR3 has 13 amino acids. CDR1 and CDR2 from the germline V gene are SGHTA and FQGTGA.

The CDR3 loop is CASSRGTGPGEQYF. The DNA of the CDR3 is TGTGCCAGCAGCCGAGGGACAGGCCCGGGGGAGCAGTACTTC. The chain is built from TRBV7-9 and TRBJ2-7; 8 bases match TRBD1. Germline V lookup: CDR1 SEHNR, CDR2 FQNEAQ (reference sequence). V dropped 5 bases and J dropped 7; count of bases not matched to a gene: 10. The CDR3 totals 14 residues.

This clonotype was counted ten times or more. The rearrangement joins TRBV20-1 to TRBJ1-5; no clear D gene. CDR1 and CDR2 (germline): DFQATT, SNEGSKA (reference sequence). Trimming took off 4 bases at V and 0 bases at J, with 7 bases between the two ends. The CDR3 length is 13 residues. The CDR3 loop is CSAKGDSNQPQHF. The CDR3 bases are TGCAGTGCTAAGGGAGATAGCAATCAGCCCCAGCATTTT.

For the CDR3, the DNA is TGTGCCACCGCGATCGGTCGCAACACCCCGGAGACCCAGTACTTC. Translated: CATAIGRNTPETQYF. The V gene is TRBV24-1, the J gene TRBJ2-5; D is unclear. Germline V gives CDR1 KGHDR, CDR2 SFDVKD. Deletions cut 9 bases from V and 5 bases from J, with 21 bases between. The length of the CDR3 is 15 residues.

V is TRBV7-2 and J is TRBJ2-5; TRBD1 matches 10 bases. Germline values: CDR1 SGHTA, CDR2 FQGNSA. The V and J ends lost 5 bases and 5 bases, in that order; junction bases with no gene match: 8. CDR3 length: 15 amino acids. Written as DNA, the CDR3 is TGTGCCAGCAGCCTAGACAGGGGGCAGCGGGAGACCCAGTACTTC. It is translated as CASSLDRGQRETQYF.

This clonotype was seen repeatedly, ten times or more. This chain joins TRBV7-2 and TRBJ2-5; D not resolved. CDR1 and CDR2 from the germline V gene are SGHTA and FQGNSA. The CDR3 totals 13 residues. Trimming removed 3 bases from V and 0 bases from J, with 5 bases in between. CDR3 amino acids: CASSFGYQETQYF. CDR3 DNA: TGTGCCAGCAGCTTTGGATACCAAGAGACCCAGTACTTC.

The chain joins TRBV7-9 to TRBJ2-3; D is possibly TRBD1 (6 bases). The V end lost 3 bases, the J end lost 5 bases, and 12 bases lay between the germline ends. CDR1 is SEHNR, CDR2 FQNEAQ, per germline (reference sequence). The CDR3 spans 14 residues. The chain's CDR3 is CASSLTGSLDTQYF. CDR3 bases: TGTGCCAGCAGCTTGACAGGCTCTTTAGATACGCAGTATTTT.

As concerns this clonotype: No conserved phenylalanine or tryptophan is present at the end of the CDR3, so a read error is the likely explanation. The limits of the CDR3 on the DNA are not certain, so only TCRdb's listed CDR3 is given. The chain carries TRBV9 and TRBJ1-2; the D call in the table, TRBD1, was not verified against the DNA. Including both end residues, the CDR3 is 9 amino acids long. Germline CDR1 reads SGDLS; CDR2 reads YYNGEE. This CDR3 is CASSVATGG.

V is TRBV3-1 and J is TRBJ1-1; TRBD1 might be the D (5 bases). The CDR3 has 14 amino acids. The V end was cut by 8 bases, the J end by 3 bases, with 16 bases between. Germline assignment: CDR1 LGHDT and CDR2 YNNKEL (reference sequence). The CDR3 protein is CASSRDGADTEAFF. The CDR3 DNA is TGTGCCAGCTCACGGGACGGGGCGGACACTGAAGCTTTCTTT.

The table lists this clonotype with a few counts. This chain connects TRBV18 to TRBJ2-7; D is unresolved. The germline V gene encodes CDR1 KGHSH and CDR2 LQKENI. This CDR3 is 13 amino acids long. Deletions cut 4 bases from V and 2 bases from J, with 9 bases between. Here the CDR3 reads CASSLTPTYEQYF. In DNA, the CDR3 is TGTGCCAGCTCACTGACTCCAACCTACGAGCAGTACTTC.

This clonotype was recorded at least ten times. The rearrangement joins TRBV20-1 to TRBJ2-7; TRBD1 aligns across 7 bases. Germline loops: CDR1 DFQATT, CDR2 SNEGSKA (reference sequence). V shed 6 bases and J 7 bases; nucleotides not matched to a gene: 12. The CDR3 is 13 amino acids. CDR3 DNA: TGCAGTGCGGACCCGGGACAGCCTCGGGAGCAGTACTTC. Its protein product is CSADPGQPREQYF.

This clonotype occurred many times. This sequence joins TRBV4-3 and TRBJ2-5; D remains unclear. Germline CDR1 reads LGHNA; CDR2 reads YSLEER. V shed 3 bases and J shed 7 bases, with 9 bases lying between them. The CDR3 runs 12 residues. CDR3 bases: TGCGCCAGCAGCCAGCGACTCGGGACCCAGTACTTC. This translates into CASSQRLGTQYF.